These 26 T cell receptor beta chains came from one sample sequenced in a study of blood T cell repertoires in COVID-19. Generated by immunoSEQ multiplex PCR, the TCRdb table keeps only in-frame clones and is missing some. The sample shows about 48,000 clones, 86% of them seen only once. Sequencing was carried out using peripheral blood. All receptors derive from a woman older than 75 with acute or convalescent COVID-19.

This clone was recorded once. The chain has TRBV7-6 and TRBJ1-5; D remains unclear. The germline V gene has CDR1 SGHVS and CDR2 FNYEAQ. V lost 1 base to trimming and J lost 3 bases, with 13 bases between them. CDR3 size: 16 residues. The CDR3 DNA reads as TGTGCCAGCAGCTTAGGCGGCCCACTCGACAATCAGCCCCAGCATTTT. Protein product: CASSLGGPLDNQPQHF.

The J gene is TRBJ1-5, the V gene TRBV5-4; TRBD1 is a possible D gene (5 bases). In germline, CDR1 is SGHNT, CDR2 YYREEE (reference sequence). The CDR3 runs to 14 residues. Trimming stripped 4 bases from V and 6 bases from J, with 14 bases between. The CDR3 sequence: CASSLQGSGQPQHF. Here the CDR3 DNA reads TGTGCCAGCAGCCTCCAGGGTTCGGGTCAGCCCCAGCATTTT.

This chain connects TRBV3-1 (or the pseudogene TRBV3-2) to TRBJ2-5, with a tentative D call TRBD2 (5 bases). Trimming removed 4 bases from V and 1 base from J, with 13 bases in between. The CDR3 runs to 15 residues. CDR1 LGHDT and CDR2 YNNKEL come from the germline V gene (reference sequence). The CDR3 spells CASSPNPGFQETQYF. The CDR3 region has the DNA TGTGCCAGCAGCCCGAATCCGGGGTTCCAAGAGACCCAGTACTTC.

CDR3 protein: CASSEAVPGQGTDTQYF. The CDR3 region has the DNA TGTGCCAGCAGCGAAGCGGTACCGGGACAGGGTACCGATACGCAGTATTTT. The chain has TRBV14 and TRBJ2-3, with 9 positions matching TRBD1. The germline gives CDR1 SGHDN, CDR2 FVKESK. Trimming took 5 bases from V and 6 from J; bases not matched to a gene: 15. The CDR3 length is 17 residues.

The rearrangement links TRBV5-4 to TRBJ1-1; D call uncertain. The CDR3 has 12 residues. V was pared by 5 bases and J by 10 bases, with 15 bases between. CDR1 and CDR2 from the germline V gene are SGHNT and YYREEE (reference sequence). Here the CDR3 DNA reads TGTGCCAGCAGTCCCGACCAGCGCGTAGCTTTCTTT. Amino acid sequence: CASSPDQRVAFF.

The chain joins TRBV4-1 to TRBJ1-2; D unresolved. CDR3 length: 15 residues. Trimming pared 1 base from V and 8 bases from J, leaving 17 bases between. The germline gives CDR1 MGHRA, CDR2 YSYEKL. The CDR3 DNA follows: TGCGCCAGCAGCCAAGGGGAGGACCGCCCCTACGGCTACACCTTC. It yields the protein CASSQGEDRPYGYTF.

The chain uses TRBV7-9 and TRBJ1-3; unclear D gene. The CDR3 is made up of 16 amino acids. Trimming took 5 bases from V and 2 from J, leaving 16 bases between them. Looked up from germline, CDR1 is SEHNR and CDR2 is FQNEAQ (reference sequence). This chain's CDR3 is CASSPPRGQTGNTIYF. CDR3 coding DNA: TGTGCCAGCAGCCCCCCCCGCGGCCAAACTGGAAACACCATATATTTT.

The genes are TRBV28 and TRBJ2-7, with D possibly being TRBD2 (5 bases). This CDR3 contains 14 residues. Trimming took off 6 bases at V and 4 bases at J, with 16 bases between the two ends. The germline V gene has CDR1 MDHEN and CDR2 SYDVKM. The CDR3 region is CASRATVAGYEQYF. The CDR3 DNA follows: TGTGCCAGCAGGGCAACAGTCGCGGGTTACGAGCAGTACTTC.

The chain uses TRBV19 and TRBJ1-2; 7 bases agree with TRBD1. CDR1 and CDR2 (germline): LNHDA, SQIVND (reference sequence). The CDR3 is 14 residues long. V trimming: 1 base; J trimming: 3 bases; junction bases outside the gene matches: 2. The CDR3 loop reads CASSIATGDYGYTF. The CDR3 nucleotides read TGTGCCAGTAGTATAGCAACAGGGGACTATGGCTACACCTTC.

V usage is TRBV7-9 and J usage is TRBJ1-1, with unresolved D. The CDR3 runs 15 residues. Germline V gene sequence: CDR1 SEHNR, CDR2 FQNEAQ (reference sequence). The ends were cut back, 5 bases at V and 1 base at J, with 14 bases in the middle. Here the CDR3 reads CASSPSWVTNTEAFF. The CDR3 bases are TGTGCCAGCAGCCCTAGTTGGGTGACGAACACTGAAGCTTTCTTT.

The table lists this clone with a few counts. The rearrangement joins TRBV7-2 to TRBJ2-3, with TRBD2 matching over 10 bases. The CDR3 spans 14 residues. Looked up from germline, CDR1 is SGHTA and CDR2 is FQGNSA. Trimming cost V 3 bases and J 4 bases; bases outside gene matches: 1. CDR3 amino acids: CASSLGLAPDTQYF. CDR3 DNA sequence: TGTGCCAGCAGCTTGGGACTAGCGCCAGATACGCAGTATTTT.

The CDR3 region is CAISESGQINEKLFF. The CDR3 DNA is TGTGCCATCAGTGAGTCTGGACAGATTAATGAAAAACTGTTTTTT. V is TRBV10-3 and J is TRBJ1-4; TRBD1 is a possible D gene (6 bases). Germline V gives CDR1 ENHRY, CDR2 SYGVKD. The CDR3 consists of 15 residues. The V and J ends lost 0 bases and 4 bases respectively, with 9 bases between them.

The chain has TRBV10-1 and TRBJ1-2; 7 bases agree with TRBD1. CDR3 size: 16 residues. Losses at the gene ends were 6 bases for V and 5 bases for J; bases not matched to a gene: 15. Germline V gene sequence: CDR1 WNHNN, CDR2 SYGVQD (reference sequence). The CDR3 loop reads CASSSTGILDPYGYTF. The CDR3 coding sequence is TGCGCCAGCAGCTCGACAGGGATATTGGACCCTTATGGCTACACCTTC.

The chain has TRBV7-9 and TRBJ2-1; 10 bases line up with TRBD1. Unmatched junction bases numbered 7, after V lost 3 bases and J lost 8 bases. The length of the CDR3 is 15 residues. CDR1 and CDR2 (germline): SEHNR, FQNEAQ (reference sequence). The CDR3 reads CASSFGGGTGDEQFF. In nucleotides, the CDR3 is TGTGCCAGCAGCTTCGGTGGGGGGACAGGGGATGAGCAGTTCTTC.

J is TRBJ2-3 and V is TRBV4-1, with D perhaps matching TRBD1 (6 bases). This CDR3 spans 14 amino acids. Germline V gene sequence: CDR1 MGHRA, CDR2 YSYEKL. The germline V and J ends were trimmed by 4 bases and 0 bases, with 8 bases remaining between them. CDR3 sequence (DNA): TGCGCCAGCAGCCCTAGGGGGAGCACAGATACGCAGTATTTT. It codes for CASSPRGSTDTQYF.

The rearrangement joins TRBV7-9 to TRBJ1-2; TRBD1 matches 11 bases. The CDR3 covers 14 residues. V gave up 6 bases and J gave up 3 bases; unmatched junction bases: 3. Germline V gives CDR1 SEHNR, CDR2 FQNEAQ (reference sequence). For the CDR3, the DNA is TGTGCCAGCAGGCCGGGACAGGGGGACTATGGCTACACCTTC. It encodes CASRPGQGDYGYTF.

The chain employs TRBV6-2 or TRBV6-3 and TRBJ1-5; D call uncertain. The CDR3 contains 16 residues. V was pared by 6 bases and J by 0 bases, with 15 bases between. In germline, CDR1 is MNHEY, CDR2 SVGEGT. In nucleotides, the CDR3 is TGTGCCAGCAGCCCCCCCGGGAGTTATAGCAATCAGCCCCAGCATTTT. Encoded protein: CASSPPGSYSNQPQHF.

The chain has TRBV9 and TRBJ1-4, with 8 bases lining up with TRBD1. Germline CDR1 reads SGDLS; CDR2 reads YYNGEE. J was trimmed by 7 bases and V by 0 bases; bases with no gene match: 5. This CDR3 contains 15 residues. DNA for the CDR3: TGTGCCAGCAGCGTAGGTGGGACAGGCATTGAAAAACTGTTTTTT. Protein product: CASSVGGTGIEKLFF.

The chain combines TRBV7-9 with TRBJ1-2; 7 bases align to TRBD1. Germline CDR1 reads SEHNR; CDR2 reads FQNEAQ (reference sequence). This CDR3 is built from 14 residues. The J segment lost 4 bases and the V segment lost 5 bases, leaving 7 bases of the junction unmatched. Written as DNA, the CDR3 is TGTGCCAGCAGCGCCCAGACAGGGTCCTATGGCTACACCTTC. It is translated as CASSAQTGSYGYTF.

The gene calls are TRBV30 and TRBJ2-1, with 8 positions matching TRBD2. CDR1 and CDR2 (germline): GTSNPN, SVGIG (reference sequence). Trimming at V came to 2 bases and at J to 7 bases, leaving 4 bases not matched to a gene. The CDR3 totals 13 residues. CDR3 sequence: CAWSSGGGNEQFF. The CDR3 DNA follows: TGTGCCTGGAGTAGCGGGGGCGGGAATGAGCAGTTCTTC.

The J gene is TRBJ1-3, the V gene TRBV30, with a tentative D call TRBD1 (6 bases). The V gene lost 2 bases and the J gene lost 0 bases, with 14 bases spanning the gap. CDR1 and CDR2 (germline): GTSNPN, SVGIG (reference sequence). This CDR3 is built from 16 residues. CDR3: CAWSPLDRPSGNTIYF. CDR3 sequence (DNA): TGTGCCTGGAGTCCCCTCGACAGGCCCTCTGGAAACACCATATATTTT.

This chain joins TRBV23-1 and TRBJ1-5; D may be TRBD1 (6 bases). TRBV23-1 is recorded as an ORF, its role being uncertain. The V end was cut by 6 bases, the J end by 0 bases, with 9 bases between. The CDR3 length is 14 residues. CDR3 nucleotide sequence: TGCGCCAGCAGGGACAGATATAGCAATCAGCCCCAGCATTTT. Translated: CASRDRYSNQPQHF.

The V and J genes are TRBV7-2 and TRBJ1-5, with a possible D match to TRBD1 (5 bases). With 3 bases removed from V and 2 bases from J, the gap between germline ends came to 11 bases. The CDR3 sequence is 15 residues long. CDR1 and CDR2 from the germline V gene are SGHTA and FQGNSA. Here the CDR3 reads CASSFKGNGNQPQHF. CDR3 coding DNA: TGTGCCAGCAGCTTCAAGGGGAACGGCAATCAGCCCCAGCATTTT. Full variable domain (outside the CDR3, taken from reference TRBV7-2 and TRBJ1-5): GAGVSQSPSNKVTEKGKDVELRCDPISGHTALYWYRQSLGQGLEFLIYFQGNSAPDKSGLPSDRFSAERTGGSVSTLTIQRTQQEDSAVYLCASSFKGNGNQPQHFGDGTRLSIL.

This clone was counted once. The V gene is TRBV7-9, the J gene TRBJ1-1, with 11 positions matching TRBD1. V lost 5 bases, J lost 3 bases, and 14 bases stayed unmatched. Germline CDR1 reads SEHNR; CDR2 reads FQNEAQ (reference sequence). This CDR3 region has 18 residues. The CDR3 spells CASSPRTGGAGLDTEAFF. CDR3 DNA: TGTGCCAGCAGCCCCCGGACAGGGGGCGCAGGATTAGACACTGAAGCTTTCTTT.

The V and J genes are TRBV20-1 and TRBJ2-5; tentative D call: TRBD2 (6 bases). The germline V and J ends were trimmed by 3 bases and 7 bases, with 15 bases remaining between them. Germline V gene sequence: CDR1 DFQATT, CDR2 SNEGSKA (reference sequence). This CDR3 has 13 residues. CDR3 nucleotides: TGCAGTGCTAGTTTTAGCGGTCCTGGGACCCAGTACTTC. Amino acids: CSASFSGPGTQYF.

This sequence joins TRBV11-1 and TRBJ2-6, with D tentatively TRBD2 (5 bases). Trimming left V 3 bases short and J 0 bases short, with 6 bases between. The CDR3 sequence is 15 residues long. Germline assignment: CDR1 SGHAT and CDR2 FQDESV (reference sequence). The CDR3 DNA is TGTGCCAGCAGCTTGCGGGTCTCTGGGGCCAACGTCCTGACTTTC. Translated, it gives CASSLRVSGANVLTF.